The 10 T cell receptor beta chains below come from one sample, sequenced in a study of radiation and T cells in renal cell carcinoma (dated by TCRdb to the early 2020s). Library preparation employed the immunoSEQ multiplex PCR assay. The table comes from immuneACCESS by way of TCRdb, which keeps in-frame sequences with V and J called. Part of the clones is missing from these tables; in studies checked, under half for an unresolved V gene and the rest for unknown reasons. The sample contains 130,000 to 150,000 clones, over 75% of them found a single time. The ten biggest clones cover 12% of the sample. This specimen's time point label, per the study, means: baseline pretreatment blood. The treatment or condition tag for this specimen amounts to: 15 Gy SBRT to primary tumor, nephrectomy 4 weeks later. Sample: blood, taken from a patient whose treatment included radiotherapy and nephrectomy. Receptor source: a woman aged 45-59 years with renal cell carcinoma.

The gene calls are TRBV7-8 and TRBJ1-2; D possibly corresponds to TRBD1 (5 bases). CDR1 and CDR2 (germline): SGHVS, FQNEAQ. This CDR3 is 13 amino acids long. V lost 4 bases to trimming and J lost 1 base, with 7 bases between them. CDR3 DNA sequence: TGTGCCAGCAGCTCGGACATTAACTATGGCTACACCTTC. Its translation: CASSSDINYGYTF.

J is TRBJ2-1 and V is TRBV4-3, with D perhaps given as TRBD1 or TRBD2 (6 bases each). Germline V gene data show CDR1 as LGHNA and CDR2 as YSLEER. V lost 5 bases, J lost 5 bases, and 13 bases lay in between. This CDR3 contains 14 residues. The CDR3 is CASSLWGANNEQFF. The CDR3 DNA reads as TGCGCCAGCAGCTTGTGGGGGGCTAACAATGAGCAGTTCTTC.

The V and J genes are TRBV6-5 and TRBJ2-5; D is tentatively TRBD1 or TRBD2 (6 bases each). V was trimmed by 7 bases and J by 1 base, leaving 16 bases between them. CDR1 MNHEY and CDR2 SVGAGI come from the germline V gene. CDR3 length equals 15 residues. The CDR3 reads CASTLSWGAQETQYF. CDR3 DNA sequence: TGTGCCAGCACCCTTAGCTGGGGGGCCCAAGAGACCCAGTACTTC.

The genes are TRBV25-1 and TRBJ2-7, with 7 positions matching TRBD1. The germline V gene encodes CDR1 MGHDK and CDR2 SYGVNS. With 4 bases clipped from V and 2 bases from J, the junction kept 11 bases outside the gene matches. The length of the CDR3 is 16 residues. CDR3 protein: CASSAQPGQKPYEQYF. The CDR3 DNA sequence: TGTGCCAGCAGTGCACAACCGGGACAGAAACCCTACGAGCAGTACTTC.

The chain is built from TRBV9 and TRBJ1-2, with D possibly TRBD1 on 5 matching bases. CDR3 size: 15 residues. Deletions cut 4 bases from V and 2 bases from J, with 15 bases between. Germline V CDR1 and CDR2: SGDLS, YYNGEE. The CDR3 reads CASSRSGGANYGYTF. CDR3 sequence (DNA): TGTGCCAGCAGCCGTAGCGGGGGAGCCAACTATGGCTACACCTTC.

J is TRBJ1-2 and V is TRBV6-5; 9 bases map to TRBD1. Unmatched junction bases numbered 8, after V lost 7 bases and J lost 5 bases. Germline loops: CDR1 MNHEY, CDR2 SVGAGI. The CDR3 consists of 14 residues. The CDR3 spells CASTQTGGWYGYTF. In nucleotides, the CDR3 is TGTGCCAGCACCCAAACAGGGGGCTGGTATGGCTACACCTTC.

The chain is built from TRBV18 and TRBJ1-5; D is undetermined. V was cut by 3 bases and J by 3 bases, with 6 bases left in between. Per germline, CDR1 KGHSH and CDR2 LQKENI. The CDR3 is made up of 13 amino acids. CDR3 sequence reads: CASSPGVNQPQHF. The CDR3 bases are TGTGCCAGCTCACCGGGAGTCAATCAGCCCCAGCATTTT.

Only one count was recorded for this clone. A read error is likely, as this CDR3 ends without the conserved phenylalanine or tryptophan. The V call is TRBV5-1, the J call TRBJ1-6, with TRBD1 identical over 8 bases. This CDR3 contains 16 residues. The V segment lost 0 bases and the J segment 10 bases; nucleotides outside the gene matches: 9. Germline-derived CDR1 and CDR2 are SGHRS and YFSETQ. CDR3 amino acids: CASSLGRNRGNSPLHL. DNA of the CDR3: TGCGCCAGCAGCTTGGGCCGGAACAGGGGGAACTCACCCCTCCACCTT.

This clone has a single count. The CDR3 spells CASSYDRRGYTF. Here the CDR3 DNA reads TGTGCCAGCAGTTACGACAGGAGGGGCTACACCTTC. The rearrangement uses TRBV6-5 and TRBJ1-2; D is possibly TRBD1 (6 bases). Trimming removed 2 bases at V and 8 bases at J, with 9 bases between. This CDR3 region has 12 residues. Germline assignment: CDR1 MNHEY and CDR2 SVGAGI.

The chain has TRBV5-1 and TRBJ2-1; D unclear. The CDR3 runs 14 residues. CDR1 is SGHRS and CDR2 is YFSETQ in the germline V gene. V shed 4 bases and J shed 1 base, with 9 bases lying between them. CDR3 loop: CASSHTGSYNEQFF. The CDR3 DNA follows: TGCGCCAGCAGCCATACCGGGTCCTACAATGAGCAGTTCTTC.